This T cell receptor beta chain stems from a study of blood T cell repertoires in COVID-19. Whole-study context: Collection of acute and convalescent COVID-19 samples took place in the United States, Italy and Spain. T cells, B-cell-depleted T cells, or PBMCs provided the cDNA or gDNA that served as material.

How the authors handled the data: It was from reference gene primer amplification that nucleated cell counts were estimated. Sequencing used immunoSEQ multiplex PCR; TCRdb keeps in-frame clones, though not all of them. V and J calls plus clone size are reproduced from that table; the DNA served to infer D and trimming. The sample records around 370,000 clones, around 86% being singletons. While infection was still active, Seattle patients were enrolled and then followed longitudinally. The origin of this receptor is a woman in her fifties or sixties with COVID-19, enrolled during active disease. Sequenced: peripheral blood.

The CDR3: CASSYLGSGRNPGELFF. In DNA form, the CDR3 reads TGCGCCAGCAGCTACCTGGGTAGCGGGAGAAATCCCGGGGAGCTGTTTTTT. J is TRBJ2-2 and V is TRBV5-1, with 9 positions matching TRBD2. CDR3 length equals 17 residues. Germline V gene data show CDR1 as SGHRS and CDR2 as YFSETQ. With 3 bases clipped from V and 6 bases from J, the junction kept 12 bases outside the gene matches.